A single sample gave rise to the 2 T cell receptor beta chains below, sequenced in a study of metastatic and nonmetastatic thyroid tumors. TCRdb re-called clones from the PCR reads using MiXCR. The repertoire holds roughly 75,000 clones, with around 12% as singletons. Thyroid surgery had not been preceded by any treatment in any patient. The sample was tumor tissue. These receptors were collected from a female donor with papillary thyroid cancer or a benign thyroid nodule (not recorded which). Some clones in this sample may be carry-over from other donors' samples.

This clone was detected many times. V usage is TRBV29-1 and J usage is TRBJ2-3; 10 nucleotides align to TRBD1. The CDR3 covers 16 residues. Germline trimming cut 2 bases from V and 4 bases from J; bases unmatched to any gene: 9. Germline assignment: CDR1 SQVTM and CDR2 ANQGSEA. CDR3 bases: TGCAGCGTTGAATTATCCGGGACAGGGGTCCCAGATACGCAGTATTTT. It is translated as CSVELSGTGVPDTQYF.

This clone occurred many times. The V gene is TRBV19, the J gene TRBJ2-7; no definite D call. CDR1 LNHDA and CDR2 SQIVND come from the germline V gene (reference sequence). V was clipped by 6 bases and J by 4 bases, with 16 bases between them. This CDR3 has 14 amino acids. CDR3 nucleotide sequence: TGTGCCAGTAGCCAAAACCAAAGGGCATACGAGCAGTACTTC. This translates into CASSQNQRAYEQYF.